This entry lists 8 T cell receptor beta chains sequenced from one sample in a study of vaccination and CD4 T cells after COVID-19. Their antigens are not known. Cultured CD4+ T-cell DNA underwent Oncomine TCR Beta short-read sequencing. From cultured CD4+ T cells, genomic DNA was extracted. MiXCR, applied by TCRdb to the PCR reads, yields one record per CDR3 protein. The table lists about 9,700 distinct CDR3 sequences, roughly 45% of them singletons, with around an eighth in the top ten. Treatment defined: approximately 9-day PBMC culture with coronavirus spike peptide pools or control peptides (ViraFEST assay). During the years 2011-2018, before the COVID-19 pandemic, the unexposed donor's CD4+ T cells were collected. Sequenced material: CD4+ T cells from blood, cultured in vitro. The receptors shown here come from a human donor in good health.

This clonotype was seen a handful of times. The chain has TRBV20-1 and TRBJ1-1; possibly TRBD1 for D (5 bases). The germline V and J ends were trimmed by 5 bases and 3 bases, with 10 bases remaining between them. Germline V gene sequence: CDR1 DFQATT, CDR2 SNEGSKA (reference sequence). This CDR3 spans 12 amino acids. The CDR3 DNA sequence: TGCAGTGCTGTGGGGGGAGACACTGAAGCTTTCTTT. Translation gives CSAVGGDTEAFF.

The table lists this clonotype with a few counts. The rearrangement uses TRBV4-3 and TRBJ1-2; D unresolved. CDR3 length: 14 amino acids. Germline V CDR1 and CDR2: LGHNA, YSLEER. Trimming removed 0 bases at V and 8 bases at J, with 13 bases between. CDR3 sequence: CASSQDIRRRGYTF. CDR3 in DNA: TGCGCCAGCAGCCAAGATATTCGGCGACGGGGCTACACCTTC.

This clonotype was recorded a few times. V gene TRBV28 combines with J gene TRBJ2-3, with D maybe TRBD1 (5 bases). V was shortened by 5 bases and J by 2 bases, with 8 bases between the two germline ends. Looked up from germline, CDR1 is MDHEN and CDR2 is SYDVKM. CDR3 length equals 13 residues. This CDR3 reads CASSQGDTDTQYF. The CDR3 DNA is TGTGCCAGCAGTCAGGGCGACACAGATACGCAGTATTTT.

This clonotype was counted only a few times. The CDR3: CASSEEGNYGYTF. CDR3 in DNA: TGTGCCAGCAGTGAGGAAGGGAACTATGGCTACACCTTC. The chain joins TRBV6-1 to TRBJ1-2; no clear D gene. Germline CDR1 reads MNHNS; CDR2 reads SASEGT. The CDR3 has 13 residues. V lost 3 bases and J 2 bases, leaving 7 bases between the germline ends.

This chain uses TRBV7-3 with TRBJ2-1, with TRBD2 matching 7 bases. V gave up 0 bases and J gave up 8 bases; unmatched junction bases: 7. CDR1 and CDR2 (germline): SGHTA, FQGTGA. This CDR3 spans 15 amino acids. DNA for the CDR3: TGTGCCAGCAGCTTAACGGTTGGGGGGGGGGATGAGCAGTTCTTC. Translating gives CASSLTVGGGDEQFF.

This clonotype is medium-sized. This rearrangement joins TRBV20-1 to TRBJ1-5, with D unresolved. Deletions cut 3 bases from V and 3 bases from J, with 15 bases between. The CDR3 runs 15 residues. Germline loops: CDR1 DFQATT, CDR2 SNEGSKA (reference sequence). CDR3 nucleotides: TGCAGTGCTAGGTTGTTTACCAGATTCAATCAGCCCCAGCATTTT. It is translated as CSARLFTRFNQPQHF.

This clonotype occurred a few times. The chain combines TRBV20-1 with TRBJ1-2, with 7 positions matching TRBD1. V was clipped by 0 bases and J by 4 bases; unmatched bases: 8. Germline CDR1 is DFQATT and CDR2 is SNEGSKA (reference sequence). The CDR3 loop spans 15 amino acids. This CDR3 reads CSARDPPGTAYGYTF. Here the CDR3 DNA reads TGCAGTGCTAGAGATCCCCCGGGGACAGCCTATGGCTACACCTTC.

CDR3 region: CASSLWRGEQFF. In DNA, the CDR3 is TGTGCCAGCAGCCTATGGCGGGGTGAGCAGTTCTTC. The V gene is TRBV28, the J gene TRBJ2-1; perhaps TRBD2 as D (6 bases). There are 12 residues in the CDR3. Trimming took 6 bases from V and 9 from J, leaving 12 bases between them. Germline V gene data show CDR1 as MDHEN and CDR2 as SYDVKM.